These 6 T cell receptor beta chains were sequenced from one sample in a study of cytomegalovirus exposure and HLA in healthy donors. Repertoires were generated with immunoSEQ multiplex PCR, while TCRdb's copy carries only in-frame clones and drops some. The repertoire consists of about 220,000 clones, with about 91% occurring once and the leading ten covering about 2.9%. Sequencing was performed on PBMCs. All receptors derive from a woman aged 18-29 years in good health and CMV-seronegative.

This clone was observed a few times. The genes are TRBV19 and TRBJ2-7; D possibly corresponds to TRBD2 (6 bases). CDR3 length: 14 residues. Looked up from germline, CDR1 is LNHDA and CDR2 is SQIVND (reference sequence). V lost 1 base to trimming and J lost 6 bases, with 13 bases between them. The CDR3 nucleotides read TGTGCCAGTAGTATAGGTCGCGGGACGGGCGAGCAGTACTTC. It codes for CASSIGRGTGEQYF.

This clone has only one observation. This sequence joins TRBV7-9 and TRBJ2-2, with 13 bases identical to TRBD2. CDR1 SEHNR and CDR2 FQNEAQ come from the germline V gene (reference sequence). CDR3 length equals 16 residues. After removal of 4 bases from V and 4 bases from J, the junction contained 3 bases not matched to a gene. CDR3 nucleotides: TGTGCCAGCAGCTGGGGACTAGCGGGGCTCACCGGGGAGCTGTTTTTT. Its protein is CASSWGLAGLTGELFF.

V and J are TRBV27 and TRBJ2-1, with TRBD1 as a possible D gene (5 bases). This CDR3 has 14 amino acids. V gave up 5 bases and J gave up 2 bases, with 10 bases separating them. CDR1 is MNHEY and CDR2 is SMNVEV in the germline V gene (reference sequence). CDR3 in DNA: TGTGCCAGCAGTCTTAGGGGCACCTACAATGAGCAGTTCTTC. Encoded protein: CASSLRGTYNEQFF.

The V gene is TRBV6-5, the J gene TRBJ2-7; TRBD1 matches at 8 bases. The CDR3 length is 15 residues. The V segment lost 10 bases and the J segment 5 bases; nucleotides outside the gene matches: 16. CDR1 MNHEY and CDR2 SVGAGI come from the germline V gene. The CDR3 loop is CATRTGTGDSDEQYF. The DNA for the CDR3 is TGTGCCACCCGAACAGGGACAGGTGACTCGGACGAGCAGTACTTC.

The chain recombines TRBV19 with TRBJ2-3; weak D call: TRBD1 (5 bases). Trimming took off 4 bases at V and 0 bases at J, with 11 bases between the two ends. The CDR3 loop spans 15 amino acids. CDR1 is LNHDA, CDR2 SQIVND, per germline (reference sequence). The CDR3 region is CASSTTGISTDTQYF. In nucleotides, the CDR3 is TGTGCCAGTAGTACCACAGGAATCAGCACAGATACGCAGTATTTT.

The chain couples TRBV18 to TRBJ1-1; TRBD1 agrees at 7 bases. The CDR3 spans 15 residues. Trimming at V came to 1 base and at J to 1 base, leaving 3 bases not matched to a gene. Germline V CDR1 and CDR2: KGHSH, LQKENI. CDR3 sequence reads: CASSPHPGGNTEAFF. For the CDR3, the DNA is TGTGCCAGCTCACCACACCCAGGGGGGAACACTGAAGCTTTCTTT.